This T cell receptor (beta chain) is drawn from a study of cytomegalovirus exposure and HLA in healthy donors. The wider study: One earlier analysis, a look at 150 million to 200 million T cells, found some 100 million unique TCR beta sequences.

PCR primers comprised 60 Vbeta and 13 Jbeta primers. Sequencing used immunoSEQ multiplex PCR; TCRdb keeps in-frame clones, though not all of them. The sample has approximately 97,000 clones, over 75% seen once. General study points: Later, TCR association rates were found to vary by HLA locus, highest for DRB1 and lowest for HLA-C.

Trimming took off 1 base at V and 3 bases at J, with 12 bases between the two ends. CDR3 length: 15 amino acids. CDR1 is LNHDA, CDR2 SQIVND, per germline (reference sequence). Concerning this clone: Its antigen remains unidentified.

This rearrangement joins TRBV19 to TRBJ1-2; no clear D. Sequencing input: PBMCs. The source is a man between 40 and 49 years old in good health and CMV-seropositive. The CDR3 spells CASSIVGSADYGYTF. The CDR3, as DNA: TGTGCCAGTAGTATAGTAGGCTCGGCGGACTATGGCTACACCTTC.